This section outlines one TCR beta chain sequence together with its context. Its antigen is unidentified. The sample originates from a study of tissue T cells after allogeneic stem cell transplantation. Background on the study: Several unmodified and three CD34-selected T-cell-depleted grafts went to graft-versus-host disease patients.

Study outcomes and limitations: Blood and spleen captured only part of the tissue TCR repertoire. Across patients, clones rarely overlapped, yet motif clusters were shared tissue-specifically.

V was shortened by 3 bases and J by 12 bases, with 15 bases between the two germline ends. The germline V gene has CDR1 SQVTM and CDR2 ANQGSEA. CDR3 size: 12 residues. Survey-depth TCRbeta CDR3 sequencing reported V/J genes and productive frequencies. The protocol was immunoSEQ multiplex PCR, while the TCRdb copy is restricted to in-frame clones and leaves out a portion. Of 28,000 or so clones listed, more than 80% are singletons. The chain combines TRBV29-1 with TRBJ2-1; D possibly uses TRBD1 or TRBD2 (5 bases each). The material sequenced was blood, taken before transplantation. This TCR derives from a male donor aged 60 or over who later had graft-versus-host disease after an allogeneic stem cell transplant. The CDR3 nucleotides are TGCAGCGTTGATTCACTAGGGCAGGGGCAGTTCTTC. It yields the protein CSVDSLGQGQFF.